What follows are 19 T cell receptor beta chains derived from one specimen sequenced in a study of blood T cells in healthy people across ages. For the second PCR, which ran for 7 to 11 cycles, a sample-barcoded 5' primer and a J-beta primer mix were used. TCRdb used MiXCR to reprocess the 5' RACE reads, holding one entry per CDR3 protein. The repertoire holds about 670,000 distinct CDR3 sequences, with around 41% as singletons. The sample comprised blood. These receptor sequences come from an elderly man in good health.

This chain links TRBV2 with TRBJ2-7, with unresolved D. Looked up from germline, CDR1 is SNHLY and CDR2 is FYNNEI. The CDR3 is made up of 15 amino acids. V lost 3 bases and J 0 bases, leaving 12 bases between the germline ends. The CDR3 coding sequence is TGTGCCAGCAGTGACGAGGCAGTTACCTCCTACGAGCAGTACTTC. It encodes CASSDEAVTSYEQYF.

This clonotype was detected only a few times. The V and J genes are TRBV7-6 and TRBJ2-1, with 8 bases that match TRBD2. Germline trimming cut 4 bases from V and 9 bases from J; bases unmatched to any gene: 11. Germline V gene data show CDR1 as SGHVS and CDR2 as FNYEAQ. The CDR3 contains 15 residues. In nucleotides, the CDR3 is TGTGCCAGCAGCTCACCCTCGGGACTAGGTGGTGAGCAGTTCTTC. Its translation is CASSSPSGLGGEQFF.

The chain links TRBV15 to TRBJ2-3; D is possibly TRBD1 (6 bases). CDR1 and CDR2 from the germline V gene are LNHNV and YYDKDF (reference sequence). The V gene lost 1 base and the J gene lost 5 bases, with 10 bases spanning the gap. The CDR3 loop spans 14 amino acids. CDR3 sequence: CATSRVGAGDTQYF. The CDR3 DNA sequence: TGTGCCACCAGCAGAGTGGGGGCTGGAGATACGCAGTATTTT.

J is TRBJ2-3 and V is TRBV20-1; TRBD2 aligns across 10 bases. Germline V gene sequence: CDR1 DFQATT, CDR2 SNEGSKA (reference sequence). V was clipped by 6 bases and J by 0 bases; unmatched bases: 6. The length of the CDR3 is 15 residues. DNA of the CDR3: TGCAGTGCCACTAGCGGGGTCTTTAGCACAGATACGCAGTATTTT. Protein: CSATSGVFSTDTQYF.

This clonotype was detected only a few times. The rearrangement uses TRBV6-2 or TRBV6-3 and TRBJ2-2; TRBD2 aligns across 7 bases. The germline V gene encodes CDR1 MNHEY and CDR2 SVGEGT. Trimming took 7 bases from V and 2 from J; bases not matched to a gene: 13. The CDR3 is made up of 17 amino acids. This chain's CDR3 is CASTLTSGGPNTGELFF. Written as DNA, the CDR3 is TGTGCCAGCACCCTAACATCGGGGGGACCAAACACCGGGGAGCTGTTTTTT.

V and J are TRBV6-2 or TRBV6-3 and TRBJ2-4, with D tentatively TRBD1 (6 bases). The germline V gene encodes CDR1 MNHEY and CDR2 SVGEGT. The CDR3 totals 13 residues. V dropped 2 bases and J dropped 13 bases, with 15 bases sitting between them. CDR3 nucleotide sequence: TGTGCCAGCAGTTACCGAGGGGGATGGGAGCAGTACTTC. Its protein product is CASSYRGGWEQYF.

The chain has TRBV12-3 or TRBV12-4 and TRBJ1-1; D is perhaps TRBD1 (6 bases). This CDR3 has 17 amino acids. Trimming took 3 bases from V and 4 from J, leaving 21 bases between them. The CDR3 bases are TGTGCCAGCAGTTTGACCCCAGGGGTGGTTCTCGGCACTGAAGCTTTCTTT. Residues: CASSLTPGVVLGTEAFF.

The chain couples TRBV20-1 to TRBJ2-7; TRBD1 aligns across 11 bases. The CDR3 runs to 14 residues. CDR1 and CDR2 from the germline V gene are DFQATT and SNEGSKA (reference sequence). The ends lost 5 bases at V and 3 bases at J; junction bases unmatched: 6. The CDR3 protein is CSAAGQGANYEQYF. The CDR3 coding sequence is TGCAGTGCTGCCGGACAGGGGGCTAACTACGAGCAGTACTTC.

This clonotype was observed many times. The chain carries TRBV7-2 and TRBJ2-4, with 10 bases that match TRBD2. CDR1 and CDR2 from the germline V gene are SGHTA and FQGNSA. The V gene end was trimmed by 5 bases and the J gene end by 5 bases; junction bases not matched to a gene: 6. The CDR3 covers 15 residues. CDR3 bases: TGTGCCAGCAGCCTAGGGACTAGCGCTCAAAACATTCAGTACTTC. It is translated as CASSLGTSAQNIQYF.

In its sample, this clonotype was seen many times. The chain joins TRBV29-1 to TRBJ2-7; D perhaps matches TRBD2 (5 bases). Germline CDR1 and CDR2: SQVTM and ANQGSEA. V was cut by 2 bases and J by 4 bases, with 6 bases left in between. The CDR3 is 11 amino acids. The chain's CDR3 is CSVERDYEQYF. Written as DNA, the CDR3 is TGCAGCGTTGAACGGGATTACGAGCAGTACTTC.

V gene TRBV6-2 or TRBV6-3 combines with J gene TRBJ2-7; D might be TRBD1 (6 bases). Trimming removed 2 bases from V and 3 bases from J, with 17 bases in between. The germline gives CDR1 MNHEY, CDR2 SVGEGT. This CDR3 is 16 amino acids long. CDR3 in DNA: TGTGCCAGCAGTTACCGGGTCGGACAGCTATACTACGAGCAGTACTTC. This codes for CASSYRVGQLYYEQYF.

V gene TRBV6-6 combines with J gene TRBJ2-5, with 7 bases that match TRBD1. The J call could be wrong; TRBJ2-7 is a better fit for the DNA end. This CDR3 is built from 15 residues. Germline-derived CDR1 and CDR2 are MNHNY and SVGAGI (reference sequence). CDR3 protein: CASSYVQGFSNEQYF. DNA of the CDR3: TGTGCCAGCAGTTACGTACAGGGGTTCAGTAACGAGCAGTACTTC.

About this clonotype: A much larger clonotype is one base distant, so this may be a read error. This rearrangement joins TRBV4-3 to TRBJ2-1; TRBD2 aligns across 9 bases. The J call is doubtful: the DNA matches TRBJ2-7 better. Germline V lookup: CDR1 LGHNA, CDR2 YSLEER. The CDR3 runs to 14 residues. The CDR3 protein is CASSQSGGLDEQYF. The CDR3, as DNA: TGCGCCAGCAGCCAAAGCGGGGGGCTCGATGAGCAGTACTTC.

The genes are TRBV5-1 and TRBJ2-1; D remains unclear. The length of the CDR3 is 15 residues. V lost 2 bases and J 4 bases, leaving 13 bases between the germline ends. CDR1 is SGHRS, CDR2 YFSETQ, per germline. The CDR3 sequence: CASSFPKDLYNEQFF. The CDR3 bases are TGCGCCAGCAGCTTCCCAAAGGACCTTTACAATGAGCAGTTCTTC.

V gene TRBV4-3 combines with J gene TRBJ1-1, with 7 bases aligning to TRBD1. The germline CDR1 and CDR2 sequences are LGHNA and YSLEER. The CDR3 runs to 13 residues. The V segment lost 8 bases and the J segment 3 bases; nucleotides outside the gene matches: 6. CDR3 protein: CASATGIDTEAFF. The DNA for the CDR3 is TGCGCCAGCGCGACAGGGATCGACACTGAAGCTTTCTTT.

This chain connects TRBV6-2 or TRBV6-3 to TRBJ2-3; D unclear. The CDR3 runs to 14 residues. Germline CDR1 reads MNHEY; CDR2 reads SVGEGT. Trimming shortened V by 1 base and J by 5 bases, and 10 bases separated the two germline ends. The CDR3 is CASSYLGLGDTQYF. CDR3 DNA sequence: TGTGCCAGCAGTTACTTAGGTCTAGGAGATACGCAGTATTTT.

The sample holds many counts of this clonotype. CDR3 sequence reads: CASSALQGSNEQFF. In DNA form, the CDR3 reads TGTGCCAGCAGCGCCTTACAGGGCTCCAATGAGCAGTTCTTC. The chain couples TRBV7-3 to TRBJ2-1; tentative D call: TRBD1 (6 bases). Germline CDR1 is SGHTA and CDR2 is FQGTGA. CDR3 size: 14 residues. Trimming took 5 bases from V and 6 from J, leaving 14 bases between them.

A remark on this clonotype: A much larger clone is a single base away; this may be a read error. J is TRBJ2-5 and V is TRBV29-1; weak D call: TRBD2 (5 bases). V lost 4 bases and J lost 5, with 11 bases in between. This CDR3 has 12 residues. Germline values: CDR1 SQVTM, CDR2 ANQGSEA. CDR3 in DNA: TGCAGCGTTGGTTGGACTGAGGAGACCCAGTACTTC. It translates to CSVGWTEETQYF.

Many counts were recorded for this clonotype. This sequence joins TRBV4-3 and TRBJ2-5, with 7 bases that match TRBD1. CDR1 is LGHNA and CDR2 is YSLEER in the germline V gene. The CDR3 is 13 residues long. The trim removed 3 bases at V and 4 bases at J, leaving 2 bases unmatched. CDR3 region: CASSQDRPETQYF. Here the CDR3 DNA reads TGCGCCAGCAGCCAGGACAGGCCAGAGACCCAGTACTTC.